These T cell receptor beta chains were read from a single sample in a study of long-term antiretroviral therapy in people with HIV. Clones were sequenced by immunoSEQ multiplex PCR, and TCRdb holds only the in-frame ones, with some missing. Among roughly 10,000 clones listed, about 81% were seen once. The input for sequencing was unsorted PBMCs, taken 1.8 years after starting antiretroviral therapy. Source of these receptors: a man aged 35-49 years with HIV. Both conserved end residues are part of each CDR3.

v_gene: TRBV30; j_gene: TRBJ1-5; CDR3aa: CAWSPDPDQPQHF
v_gene: TRBV28; j_gene: TRBJ2-7; CDR3aa: CASSFPRTGWTYEQYF
v_gene: TRBV18; j_gene: TRBJ1-4; CDR3aa: CASSPPTQAEKLFF
v_gene: TRBV7-9; j_gene: TRBJ1-3; CDR3aa: CASSLAGGNTIYF
v_gene: TRBV6-4; j_gene: TRBJ2-2; CDR3aa: CASSDTTTGELFF
v_gene: TRBV9; j_gene: TRBJ2-1; CDR3aa: CASSVEGLEAGYNEQFF
v_gene: TRBV4-2; j_gene: TRBJ1-2; CDR3aa: CASSSIQGRGVNYGYTF
v_gene: TRBV11-1; j_gene: TRBJ2-1; CDR3aa: CASRPTSGSLDEQFF
v_gene: TRBV6-1; j_gene: TRBJ1-5; CDR3aa: CASSAGQGGTQPQHF
v_gene: TRBV1; j_gene: TRBJ2-7; CDR3aa: CTSSQGKDRGGTEQYF
v_gene: TRBV5-4; j_gene: TRBJ2-6; CDR3aa: CASSWTPPSGANVLTF
v_gene: TRBV30; j_gene: TRBJ2-2; CDR3aa: CAWSRGQGGELFF
v_gene: TRBV6-1; j_gene: TRBJ1-3; CDR3aa: CAAPGQAGNTIYF
v_gene: TRBV7-2; j_gene: TRBJ2-1; CDR3aa: CASSGASGSWNEQFF
v_gene: TRBV6-1; j_gene: TRBJ1-1; CDR3aa: CASSDGGLNTEAFF
v_gene: TRBV6-1; j_gene: TRBJ1-2; CDR3aa: CASSQMGTGRNGYTF
v_gene: TRBV5-1; j_gene: TRBJ2-7; CDR3aa: CASTGTGVYEQYF
v_gene: TRBV2; j_gene: TRBJ2-3; CDR3aa: CATRESTDTQYF
v_gene: TRBV14; j_gene: TRBJ1-3; CDR3aa: CASSQVGVENTIYF
v_gene: TRBV28; j_gene: TRBJ1-2; CDR3aa: CASSLTAPAGYGYTF
v_gene: TRBV7-3; j_gene: TRBJ1-2; CDR3aa: CASSLDSSYGYTF
v_gene: TRBV4-2; j_gene: TRBJ1-1; CDR3aa: CASSQEVLGEHEAFF
v_gene: TRBV19; j_gene: TRBJ2-5; CDR3aa: CASSPLAGAEEETQYF
v_gene: TRBV7-3; j_gene: TRBJ2-2; CDR3aa: CASSKQGPGELFF
v_gene: TRBV9; j_gene: TRBJ2-3; CDR3aa: CASTKTGTDTDTQYF
v_gene: TRBV30; j_gene: TRBJ1-4; CDR3aa: CAWSVDWGTNEKLFF
v_gene: TRBV11-2; j_gene: TRBJ1-1; CDR3aa: CASSLAGTGNTEAFF
v_gene: TRBV28; j_gene: TRBJ1-3; CDR3aa: CASSPLGQTIYF
v_gene: TRBV27; j_gene: TRBJ2-1; CDR3aa: CASSPTSVGTNNEQFF
v_gene: TRBV27; j_gene: TRBJ1-5; CDR3aa: CASTPNRGHQPQHF
v_gene: TRBV27; j_gene: TRBJ1-3; CDR3aa: CASIHENTIYF
v_gene: TRBV29-1; j_gene: TRBJ2-5; CDR3aa: CSVGVGGSKTQYF
v_gene: TRBV9; j_gene: TRBJ2-6; CDR3aa: CASSVVPGGGANVLTF
v_gene: TRBV7-2; j_gene: TRBJ2-3; CDR3aa: CASSLGSVNTQYF
v_gene: TRBV27; j_gene: TRBJ2-7; CDR3aa: CASSLKTGHISYEQYF
v_gene: TRBV28; j_gene: TRBJ2-7; CDR3aa: CASSAGSPYEQYF